The rows below give T cell receptor beta chains drawn from one sample of a study of T cells after posttransplantation cyclophosphamide. Sequenced by immunoSEQ multiplex PCR; TCRdb stores in-frame clones only, minus some. The table shows approximately 39,000 clones, with 78% occurring only once. The material was CD4+ T cells sorted from blood, obtained roughly 250 weeks after a stem cell transplant with posttransplant cyclophosphamide. Every receptor here comes from a female patient aged 40 to 55 who received an allogeneic stem cell transplant from a related donor, was CMV-positive, and had no GVHD. Some T cells may be provided by the graft donor. Both conserved end residues are part of each CDR3. The order of the fields is clone size, CDR3 length, D gene, J gene, V gene, CDR3 protein, CDR3 DNA. D genes are given only for firm matches. Only some rows state a clone size, as once, few, many or a class for expanded clones.

clone size: -
CDR3 length: 13
D gene: -
J gene: TRBJ2-7
V gene: TRBV9
CDR3 protein: CASSRYGDWEQYF
CDR3 DNA: TGTGCCAGCAGCCGTTACGGGGATTGGGAGCAGTACTTC

clone size: once
CDR3 length: 14
D gene: TRBD2
J gene: TRBJ2-7
V gene: TRBV29-1
CDR3 protein: CSVVTSGASYEQYF
CDR3 DNA: TGCAGCGTTGTGACTAGCGGGGCTTCCTACGAGCAGTACTTC

clone size: -
CDR3 length: 15
D gene: -
J gene: TRBJ1-5
V gene: TRBV7-2
CDR3 protein: CASSRDPNSNQPQHF
CDR3 DNA: TGTGCCAGCAGCCGCGATCCAAATAGCAATCAGCCCCAGCATTTT

clone size: -
CDR3 length: 15
D gene: -
J gene: TRBJ2-2
V gene: TRBV5-1
CDR3 protein: CASRLPRSGTGELFF
CDR3 DNA: TGCGCCAGTCGACTTCCAAGGAGCGGCACCGGGGAGCTGTTTTTT

clone size: -
CDR3 length: 13
D gene: -
J gene: TRBJ2-7
V gene: TRBV10-3
CDR3 protein: CAISELNRYEQYF
CDR3 DNA: TGTGCCATCAGTGAGTTAAACCGGTACGAGCAGTACTTC

clone size: once
CDR3 length: 17
D gene: TRBD2
J gene: TRBJ2-7
V gene: TRBV7-2
CDR3 protein: CASSLVGLAGTSYEQYF
CDR3 DNA: TGTGCCAGCAGCTTAGTGGGACTAGCGGGGACCTCCTACGAGCAGTACTTC

clone size: -
CDR3 length: 14
D gene: -
J gene: TRBJ1-5
V gene: TRBV25-1
CDR3 protein: CASRETGIGQPQHF
CDR3 DNA: TGTGCCAGCAGGGAAACAGGGATCGGTCAGCCCCAGCATTTT

clone size: -
CDR3 length: 15
D gene: TRBD1
J gene: TRBJ1-5
V gene: TRBV19
CDR3 protein: CASSRTGGNNQPQHF
CDR3 DNA: TGTGCCAGTAGTAGGACAGGGGGTAACAATCAGCCCCAGCATTTT

clone size: -
CDR3 length: 17
D gene: TRBD2
J gene: TRBJ2-7
V gene: TRBV5-1
CDR3 protein: CASSPGLAGAPDYEQYF
CDR3 DNA: TGCGCCAGCAGCCCGGGACTAGCGGGGGCACCTGACTACGAGCAGTACTTC

clone size: -
CDR3 length: 12
D gene: -
J gene: TRBJ2-3
V gene: TRBV6-1
CDR3 protein: CASSESRDTQYF
CDR3 DNA: TGTGCCAGCAGTGAATCCAGAGATACGCAGTATTTT

clone size: -
CDR3 length: 14
D gene: -
J gene: TRBJ1-1
V gene: TRBV28
CDR3 protein: CASSFLGAGTEAFF
CDR3 DNA: TGTGCCAGCAGTTTTTTGGGGGCAGGAACTGAAGCTTTCTTT

clone size: -
CDR3 length: 16
D gene: -
J gene: TRBJ1-1
V gene: TRBV4-3
CDR3 protein: CASSQAKRAADTEAFF
CDR3 DNA: TGCGCCAGCAGCCAAGCTAAGAGAGCGGCGGACACTGAAGCTTTCTTT

clone size: -
CDR3 length: 19
D gene: -
J gene: TRBJ1-5
V gene: TRBV28
CDR3 protein: CASSSDGVWGASSNQPQHF
CDR3 DNA: TGTGCCAGCAGTTCCGATGGGGTGTGGGGCGCGTCGAGCAATCAGCCCCAGCATTTT

clone size: -
CDR3 length: 16
D gene: TRBD2
J gene: TRBJ2-2
V gene: TRBV11-2
CDR3 protein: CASSWGLAANTGELFF
CDR3 DNA: TGTGCCAGCAGCTGGGGACTAGCAGCGAACACCGGGGAGCTGTTTTTT

clone size: -
CDR3 length: 15
D gene: -
J gene: TRBJ2-7
V gene: TRBV5-4
CDR3 protein: CASSLALAGRYEQYF
CDR3 DNA: TGTGCCAGCAGCTTGGCATTGGCAGGGCGGTACGAGCAGTACTTC

clone size: -
CDR3 length: 15
D gene: TRBD1
J gene: TRBJ1-2
V gene: TRBV9
CDR3 protein: CASSFRDRRNYGYTF
CDR3 DNA: TGTGCCAGCAGCTTCCGGGACAGGCGTAACTATGGCTACACCTTC

clone size: -
CDR3 length: 15
D gene: -
J gene: TRBJ1-1
V gene: TRBV7-8
CDR3 protein: CASSLAPGPNTEAFF
CDR3 DNA: TGTGCCAGCAGCTTGGCGCCAGGGCCGAACACTGAAGCTTTCTTT

clone size: -
CDR3 length: 15
D gene: TRBD1
J gene: TRBJ2-5
V gene: TRBV5-1
CDR3 protein: CASSSQGARLETQYF
CDR3 DNA: TGCGCCAGCAGCTCACAGGGGGCGAGACTTGAGACCCAGTACTTC

clone size: -
CDR3 length: 16
D gene: TRBD1
J gene: TRBJ2-2
V gene: TRBV6-5
CDR3 protein: CASSYSGQVNTGELFF
CDR3 DNA: TGTGCCAGCAGTTACTCGGGACAGGTCAACACCGGGGAGCTGTTTTTT

clone size: few
CDR3 length: 16
D gene: TRBD1
J gene: TRBJ1-3
V gene: TRBV11-2
CDR3 protein: CASSVTGGASGNTIYF
CDR3 DNA: TGTGCCAGCAGTGTCACAGGGGGCGCCTCTGGAAACACCATATATTTT

clone size: -
CDR3 length: 15
D gene: -
J gene: TRBJ1-1
V gene: TRBV2
CDR3 protein: CASSSGGGRNTEAFF
CDR3 DNA: TGTGCCAGCAGCTCCGGGGGGGGCAGAAACACTGAAGCTTTCTTT

clone size: -
CDR3 length: 14
D gene: -
J gene: TRBJ1-6
V gene: TRBV7-3
CDR3 protein: CASSRDGGNSPLHF
CDR3 DNA: TGTGCCAGCAGTAGGGACGGGGGGAATTCACCCCTCCACTTT